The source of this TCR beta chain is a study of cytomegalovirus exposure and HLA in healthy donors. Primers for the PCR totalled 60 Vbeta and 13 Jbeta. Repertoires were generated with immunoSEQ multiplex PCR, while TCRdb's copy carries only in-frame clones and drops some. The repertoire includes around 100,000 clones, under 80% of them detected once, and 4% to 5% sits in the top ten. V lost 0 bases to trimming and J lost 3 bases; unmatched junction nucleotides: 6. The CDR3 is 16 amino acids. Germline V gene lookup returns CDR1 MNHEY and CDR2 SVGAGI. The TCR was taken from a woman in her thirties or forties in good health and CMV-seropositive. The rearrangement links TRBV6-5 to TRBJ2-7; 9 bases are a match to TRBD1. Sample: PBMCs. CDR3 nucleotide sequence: TGTGCCAGCAGTTACTCATGGACAGGGGTGAACTACGAGCAGTACTTC. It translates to CASSYSWTGVNYEQYF.